This T cell receptor beta chain was captured by sequencing in a study of blood T cell repertoires in COVID-19. Study-level background: Samples came from the United States, Italy and Spain, spanning acute and convalescent COVID-19. Sources were T cells, B-cell-depleted T cells, or PBMCs; the material itself was cDNA or gDNA.

This clone appeared a single time. How the authors handled the data: Quantification of nucleated cells was approximated via reference gene primer amplification. Sequencing used immunoSEQ multiplex PCR; TCRdb keeps in-frame clones, though not all of them. V and J calls and clone size are those listed in that table; D and trimming were worked out from the DNA. This table holds about 280,000 clones, around 80% found once. The source material was PBMCs or T cells enriched from blood (not recorded which). This receptor was obtained from a man in his forties or fifties who had been exposed to COVID-19.

CDR3 sequence reads: CASSFRQQNTEAFF. The CDR3 coding sequence is TGTGCCAGCAGCTTCCGACAGCAGAACACTGAAGCTTTCTTT. This chain links TRBV11-2 with TRBJ1-1; D possibly corresponds to TRBD1 (5 bases). Per germline, CDR1 SGHAT and CDR2 FQNNGV. The CDR3 sequence is 14 residues long. Trimming took off 3 bases at V and 1 base at J, with 9 bases between the two ends.